This is a list of T cell receptor beta chains from one sample in a study of cytomegalovirus exposure and HLA in healthy donors. Profiling relied on immunoSEQ multiplex PCR, and the TCRdb table lists in-frame clones only, not all of them. Seen here are 200,000 to 250,000 clones, about 70% observed once, and the top ten hold 2% to 3%. Sequences were obtained from PBMCs. The receptors come from a man in his forties in good health and CMV-seropositive. Each CDR3 is given with its conserved first and last residue. Clone size appears in some rows only: once, few, many, or a class for an expanded clone.

TRBV19,NA,13,CASSITGNYEQYF
TRBV7-2,NA,16,CASSSTSGGARETQYF
TRBV6-1,once,14,CASTGGLYNSPLHF
TRBV6-1,NA,15,CASGSRRGALGTQYF
TRBV4-1,NA,14,CASSQPGATGEQYF
TRBV5-6,NA,15,CASSPAGQGLYEQYF
TRBV28,few,15,CASSSGGAGDTEAFF
TRBV29-1,once,14,CSMPRQGVPDTQYF
TRBV25-1,NA,15,CASSVSGTGVETQYF
TRBV11-2,NA,16,CASSPQRGGGYNEQFF
TRBV28,NA,15,CASSLHRAGANVLTF
TRBV19,NA,14,CASALRQDRSPLHF
TRBV15,NA,16,CATSRGTGGGGQPQHF
TRBV28,few,15,CASSFLAGAEDTQYF
TRBV5-4,NA,17,CASSHSGTGWANYGYTF
TRBV19,NA,15,CASSIGSPGANVLTF
TRBV9,NA,18,CASSVAWASGASTDTQYF
TRBV7-3,NA,13,CASSLGRTDTQYF
TRBV11-3,once,11,CASSPGDTQYF
TRBV5-1,NA,14,CASSFENSGNTIYF
TRBV27,NA,15,CASSLWAGGAGELFF
TRBV9,once,16,CASSVAGQPSGNTIYF
TRBV4-1,few,15,CASSQVLQGSEKLFF
TRBV5-8,NA,15,CASSLEQGPYNEQFF
TRBV4-1,NA,15,CASSQEDPGLNTIYF
TRBV29-1,NA,11,CSVRLGNEQFF
TRBV5-1,NA,16,CASSFIPGLRGETQYF
TRBV7-6,NA,15,CASSLASANYNEQFF
TRBV28,NA,16,CASTPPGRGRQETQYF
TRBV5-1,NA,12,CASSPRGQGYTF
TRBV18,once,15,CASSPVGTGANEQYF
TRBV28,once,16,CASTAPQGVSDQPQHF
TRBV7-2,NA,15,CASSYRREGAETQYF
TRBV2,few,14,CASSGAFGGQPQHF
TRBV5-1,NA,14,CASTPQGGNTEAFF
TRBV7-7,NA,18,CASSLASIAGDSGNTIYF
TRBV19,NA,15,CASSIRTDAQYGYTF
TRBV6-6,few,15,CASSYAGTGSTEAFF
TRBV6-5,NA,15,CASSSPGQSTKGYTF
TRBV12-5,few,16,CASGPGTGRRDTEAFF
TRBV29-1,NA,15,CSVEDRDSGAYEQYF
TRBV9,NA,16,CASSARYPGAGDTQYF
TRBV5-1,NA,18,CASSFRTSGGPGQETQYF
TRBV7-8,NA,17,CASSPRLAGDPYYEQYF
TRBV2,NA,15,CASSAPLAFTDTQYF
TRBV2,NA,11,CASRQAYEQYF
TRBV7-2,NA,16,CASSLAQGPGTDTQYF
TRBV9,NA,20,CASSGNVRGGGGSSYNEQFF
TRBV9,once,18,CASSDSGGSHSGANVLTF
TRBV19,NA,14,CASRGQGGVGELFF
TRBV5-4,NA,16,CASSTKGGGAFNEQFF
TRBV11-3,few,15,CASSQGRQGYNEQFF
TRBV6-4,NA,14,CASSDSSVNQPQHF
TRBV29-1,few,11,CSVETGGGYTF
TRBV6-5,NA,14,CASSYAGLLETQYF
TRBV9,NA,12,CASGDMNTEAFF
TRBV29-1,NA,11,CSVDRGTEQFF
TRBV5-6,NA,12,CASTQTGDEQFF